What follows are 21 T cell receptor beta chains derived from one specimen sequenced in a study of graft-versus-host responses after intestinal transplantation. These receptors are not linked to any known antigen. Sequencing was performed with immunoSEQ multiplex PCR; in TCRdb, only in-frame clones are kept and a portion is missing. The table lists roughly 93,000 clones, around 93% of them singletons. The sample was unstimulated CD8+ T cells sorted from spleen or lymph node cells, taken before intestinal transplant. The receptors stem from a human donor who received an intestinal transplant.

J is TRBJ2-7 and V is TRBV7-8; no firm D call. The CDR3 covers 12 residues. V dropped 4 bases and J dropped 2 bases, with 6 bases sitting between them. Germline-derived CDR1 and CDR2 are SGHVS and FQNEAQ. CDR3 loop: CASSSAAYEQYF. DNA for the CDR3: TGTGCCAGCAGCTCAGCCGCCTACGAGCAGTACTTC. Full variable domain (rest looked up from reference TRBV7-8 and TRBJ2-7): GAGVSQSPRYKVAKRGQDVALRCDPISGHVSLFWYQQALGQGPEFLTYFQNEAQLDKSGLPSDRFFAERPEGSVSTLKIQRTQQEDSAVYLCASSSAAYEQYFGPGTRLTVT.

The chain recombines TRBV11-2 with TRBJ2-7; no clear D. CDR1 is SGHAT, CDR2 FQNNGV, per germline. This CDR3 is built from 13 residues. V shed 5 bases and J shed 6 bases, with 14 bases lying between them. CDR3 protein: CASSPQPGGEQYF. In DNA form, the CDR3 reads TGTGCCAGCAGCCCCCAGCCGGGTGGCGAGCAGTACTTC.

V and J are TRBV19 and TRBJ2-7; 8 positions agree with TRBD1. Germline V gene lookup returns CDR1 LNHDA and CDR2 SQIVND (reference sequence). This CDR3 has 12 residues. The ends lost 5 bases at V and 6 bases at J; junction bases unmatched: 3. The CDR3 is CASSGQGSEQYF. The CDR3 DNA follows: TGTGCCAGTAGTGGACAGGGTTCCGAGCAGTACTTC.

The chain combines TRBV6-5 with TRBJ2-1, with 12 positions matching TRBD2. Per germline, CDR1 MNHEY and CDR2 SVGAGI. The CDR3 has 15 amino acids. The V and J ends lost 2 bases and 8 bases, in that order; junction bases with no gene match: 4. The CDR3 bases are TGTGCCAGCAGTTACACTAGCGGGGGGTTCCATGAGCAGTTCTTC. Translated: CASSYTSGGFHEQFF.

CDR3 loop: CASSQATGWANNEQFF. DNA for the CDR3: TGCGCCAGCAGCCAAGCTACAGGGTGGGCCAACAATGAGCAGTTCTTC. The rearrangement links TRBV4-1 to TRBJ2-1; a weak D match, TRBD1 (6 bases). Germline V lookup: CDR1 MGHRA, CDR2 YSYEKL. The CDR3 is made up of 16 amino acids. Trimming took off 1 base at V and 5 bases at J, with 15 bases between the two ends.

The V gene is TRBV29-1, the J gene TRBJ2-5; 7 bases agree with TRBD2. Gene TRBJ2-7 matches the end of the DNA better, so the J call may be wrong. This CDR3 contains 14 residues. Germline V gene lookup returns CDR1 SQVTM and CDR2 ANQGSEA. CDR3 bases: TGCAGCGTTGAGCCCTCTAGCGGCTCCTACGAGCAGTACTTC. It specifies CSVEPSSGSYEQYF.

The chain couples TRBV28 to TRBJ2-7, with a weak D call TRBD1 (6 bases). The CDR3 totals 13 residues. CDR1 and CDR2 from the germline V gene are MDHEN and SYDVKM. V lost 4 bases to trimming and J lost 5 bases, with 12 bases between them. CDR3 bases: TGTGCCAGCAGTTCATCCTACAGGGACGAGCAGTACTTC. Protein sequence: CASSSSYRDEQYF.

The gene calls are TRBV9 and TRBJ2-7; D perhaps matches TRBD1 (5 bases). V lost 0 bases to trimming and J lost 3 bases, with 10 bases between them. Germline V gives CDR1 SGDLS, CDR2 YYNGEE. CDR3 length equals 14 residues. DNA of the CDR3: TGTGCCAGCAGCGTAGAGACAGCTAACTACGAGCAGTACTTC. This translates into CASSVETANYEQYF.

The gene calls are TRBV2 and TRBJ2-7, with D unclear. The ends were cut back, 2 bases at V and 2 bases at J, with 7 bases in the middle. This CDR3 has 13 amino acids. Germline V gene lookup returns CDR1 SNHLY and CDR2 FYNNEI. The CDR3 nucleotides are TGTGCCAGCAGTGAAACTGATACCTACGAGCAGTACTTC. It is translated as CASSETDTYEQYF.

The J gene is TRBJ2-7, the V gene TRBV2; possibly TRBD2 for D (5 bases). The CDR3 has 15 residues. V gave up 3 bases and J gave up 0 bases, with 12 bases separating them. Germline values: CDR1 SNHLY, CDR2 FYNNEI. In DNA form, the CDR3 reads TGTGCCAGCAGTGACGAGGGCCGAAGCTCCTACGAGCAGTACTTC. The encoded protein is CASSDEGRSSYEQYF. Supplemented by reference TRBV2 and TRBJ2-7, the full variable domain reads EPEVTQTPSHQVTQMGQEVILRCVPISNHLYFYWYRQILGQKVEFLVSFYNNEISEKSEIFDDQFSVERPDGSNFTLKIRSTKLEDSAMYFCASSDEGRSSYEQYFGPGTRLTVT.

This chain uses TRBV6-1 with TRBJ1-6, with a possible D match to TRBD1 (6 bases). Germline loops: CDR1 MNHNS, CDR2 SASEGT. The CDR3 covers 16 residues. V was pared by 3 bases and J by 0 bases, with 9 bases between. DNA for the CDR3: TGTGCCAGCAGTGAGTTACAGGGCTCCTATAATTCACCCCTCCACTTT. It translates to CASSELQGSYNSPLHF.

This clone was found a few times. The chain links TRBV5-1 to TRBJ2-1, with unresolved D. The CDR3 contains 13 residues. Germline V gives CDR1 SGHRS, CDR2 YFSETQ. V was cut by 2 bases and J by 5 bases, with 8 bases left in between. The CDR3 loop reads CASSLTENNEQFF. The CDR3 DNA follows: TGCGCCAGCAGCTTAACAGAGAACAATGAGCAGTTCTTC.

CDR3 loop: CASGQGIVEQYF. CDR3 DNA sequence: TGTGCCTCGGGACAGGGGATCGTCGAGCAGTACTTC. This chain uses TRBV30 with TRBJ2-7, with TRBD1 matching over 10 bases. V gave up 7 bases and J gave up 6 bases; unmatched junction bases: 6. CDR3 length equals 12 residues. The germline gives CDR1 GTSNPN, CDR2 SVGIG (reference sequence).

This chain joins TRBV11-2 and TRBJ1-4, with a possible D match to TRBD1 (5 bases). Per the germline V gene, CDR1 is SGHAT and CDR2 is FQNNGV. The CDR3 extends over 16 amino acids. Trimming pared 0 bases from V and 2 bases from J, leaving 10 bases between. CDR3 protein: CASSLEQGWTNEKLFF. The CDR3 nucleotides read TGTGCCAGCAGCTTAGAGCAGGGATGGACTAATGAAAAACTGTTTTTT. The whole variable domain, filled in from reference TRBV11-2 and TRBJ1-4, reads EAGVAQSPRYKIIEKRQSVAFWCNPISGHATLYWYQQILGQGPKLLIQFQNNGVVDDSQLPKDRFSAERLKGVDSTLKIQPAKLEDSAVYLCASSLEQGWTNEKLFFGSGTQLSVL.

The V call is TRBV10-3, the J call TRBJ1-5; 9 bases are a match to TRBD1. The trim removed 6 bases at V and 0 bases at J, leaving 15 bases unmatched. CDR1 ENHRY and CDR2 SYGVKD come from the germline V gene. The CDR3 covers 19 residues. The CDR3 DNA reads TGTGCCATCAGGACAGGGGGTTCTTCCCGCAAGTATAGCAATCAGCCCCAGCATTTT. Protein: CAIRTGGSSRKYSNQPQHF.

The chain combines TRBV11-1 with TRBJ1-1, with D hard to call. The CDR3 contains 15 residues. V lost 1 base to trimming and J lost 3 bases, with 12 bases between them. Looked up from germline, CDR1 is SGHAT and CDR2 is FQDESV (reference sequence). CDR3 residues: CASSLDRSADTEAFF. The CDR3, as DNA: TGTGCCAGCAGCTTAGACCGGAGTGCGGACACTGAAGCTTTCTTT. Full variable domain (missing parts from reference TRBV11-1 and TRBJ1-1): EAEVAQSPRYKITEKSQAVAFWCDPISGHATLYWYRQILGQGPELLVQFQDESVVDDSQLPKDRFSAERLKGVDSTLKIQPAELGDSAMYLCASSLDRSADTEAFFGQGTRLTVV.

The chain combines TRBV29-1 with TRBJ2-7, with D maybe TRBD1 (6 bases). Trimming stripped 5 bases from V and 4 bases from J, with 24 bases between. There are 16 residues in the CDR3. The germline gives CDR1 SQVTM, CDR2 ANQGSEA. CDR3 in DNA: TGCAGCGTTTGGACAGTCTACGCGGGCAATAGGTACGAGCAGTACTTC. Its protein product is CSVWTVYAGNRYEQYF.

The chain joins TRBV11-2 to TRBJ2-7, with D uncertain. The germline CDR1 and CDR2 sequences are SGHAT and FQNNGV. V was cut by 8 bases and J by 0 bases, with 8 bases left in between. There are 12 residues in the CDR3. In DNA form, the CDR3 reads TGTGCCAGCGGTGACAACTCCTACGAGCAGTACTTC. Translation: CASGDNSYEQYF.

The chain carries TRBV9 and TRBJ2-3, with D possibly matching TRBD2 (7 bases). Per the germline V gene, CDR1 is SGDLS and CDR2 is YYNGEE. This CDR3 comprises 14 residues. The V and J ends lost 6 bases and 3 bases respectively, with 14 bases between them. The CDR3: CASNRGAPTDTQYF. DNA of the CDR3: TGTGCCAGCAACCGGGGGGCTCCGACAGATACGCAGTATTTT.

The genes are TRBV7-8 and TRBJ1-2; possibly TRBD1 for D (5 bases). The germline V and J ends were trimmed by 2 bases and 4 bases, with 11 bases remaining between them. Germline CDR1 is SGHVS and CDR2 is FQNEAQ. This CDR3 spans 14 amino acids. The CDR3 loop is CASSLQGRTYGYTF. The CDR3 nucleotides are TGTGCCAGCAGCTTACAGGGTCGGACCTATGGCTACACCTTC.

This clone was counted once. The chain combines TRBV4-1 with TRBJ2-7; tentatively, D is TRBD1 (6 bases). The germline CDR1 and CDR2 sequences are MGHRA and YSYEKL. V lost 0 bases and J 2 bases, leaving 14 bases between the germline ends. The CDR3 covers 16 residues. The CDR3 loop reads CASSQDSRDTAYEQYF. As DNA, the CDR3 is TGCGCCAGCAGCCAAGACTCCCGGGACACGGCCTACGAGCAGTACTTC.